These 12 T cell receptor beta chains were sequenced from one sample in a study of cytotoxic CD8 clonotypes in ibrutinib-treated CLL. The method was immunoSEQ multiplex PCR; TCRdb's version includes in-frame clones alone and lacks a portion of them. The top ten clones hold over 10% of a sample with approximately 210,000 clones, roughly 72% of them seen once. The sample in question was PBMCs, obtained after 24 months of ibrutinib treatment. The receptor set was obtained from a human donor with chronic lymphocytic leukemia.

The genes are TRBV4-2 and TRBJ1-1, with TRBD1 as a possible D gene (5 bases). With 2 bases removed from V and 1 base from J, the gap between germline ends came to 26 bases. Germline-derived CDR1 and CDR2 are LGHNA and YNFKEQ. This CDR3 spans 20 amino acids. CDR3 sequence: CASSQLGLRDGQRSNTEAFF. CDR3 bases: TGTGCCAGCAGCCAATTAGGGCTTAGGGACGGCCAGAGGTCGAACACTGAAGCTTTCTTT.

CDR3 in amino acids: CASSLGQEEDTQYF. For the CDR3, the DNA is TGCGCCAGCAGCTTGGGACAGGAAGAAGATACGCAGTATTTT. V and J are TRBV5-1 and TRBJ2-3, with a possible D match to TRBD1 (6 bases). In germline, CDR1 is SGHRS, CDR2 YFSETQ. The CDR3 sequence is 14 residues long. V dropped 0 bases and J dropped 5 bases, with 10 bases sitting between them.

V gene TRBV29-1 combines with J gene TRBJ1-1; tentative D call: TRBD1 (5 bases). This CDR3 has 13 residues. Trimming left V 8 bases short and J 0 bases short, with 13 bases between. Per the germline V gene, CDR1 is SQVTM and CDR2 is ANQGSEA. DNA of the CDR3: TGCAGCTACCTCGGGGGAGTGAACACTGAAGCTTTCTTT. This codes for CSYLGGVNTEAFF.

This rearrangement joins TRBV2 to TRBJ2-1, with D tentatively TRBD2 (5 bases). CDR3 size: 14 residues. CDR1 is SNHLY and CDR2 is FYNNEI in the germline V gene. Trimming cost V 1 base and J 10 bases, with 14 bases left between them. CDR3 loop: CASSEVRAEREQFF. The CDR3 nucleotides are TGTGCCAGCAGTGAAGTGAGGGCCGAAAGGGAGCAGTTCTTC.

This chain joins TRBV15 and TRBJ2-7; no firm D call. Trimming stripped 3 bases from V and 1 base from J, with 7 bases between. Germline assignment: CDR1 LNHNV and CDR2 YYDKDF (reference sequence). The CDR3 has 13 residues. The CDR3, as DNA: TGTGCCACCAGCAGGGTTGTGTCCTACGAGCAGTACTTC. Translated: CATSRVVSYEQYF.

The chain recombines TRBV13 with TRBJ2-3; 7 bases line up with TRBD2. This CDR3 spans 17 amino acids. Per germline, CDR1 PRHDT and CDR2 FYEKMQ (reference sequence). V was clipped by 1 base and J by 4 bases; unmatched bases: 11. CDR3 sequence: CASSLVGLAGVSDTQYF. In DNA, the CDR3 is TGTGCCAGCAGCTTAGTAGGCCTGGCGGGAGTGTCAGATACGCAGTATTTT.

This clone was seen once. The rearrangement links TRBV10-1 to TRBJ2-7; 7 bases are a match to TRBD2. CDR1 WNHNN and CDR2 SYGVQD come from the germline V gene (reference sequence). The CDR3 covers 15 residues. V lost 7 bases and J lost 3; bases outside the gene matches: 12. CDR3 coding DNA: TGCGCCAGCATCACCTTTGGGGGGGGACTCTACGAGCAGTACTTC. Amino acid sequence: CASITFGGGLYEQYF.

Of note for this clone: Within the sample, other DNA sequences also encode this same CDR3. J is TRBJ2-1 and V is TRBV15; a possible D gene is TRBD1 (6 bases). CDR1 is LNHNV and CDR2 is YYDKDF in the germline V gene (reference sequence). CDR3 length: 14 residues. Trimming stripped 3 bases from V and 15 bases from J, with 21 bases between. Here the CDR3 DNA reads TGTGCCACCAGCAGGAACCAACCGGGACAAGGACTGTTCTTC. It yields the protein CATSRNQPGQGLFF.

This clone was picked up a small number of times. The chain carries TRBV18 and TRBJ1-5, with TRBD1 as a possible D gene (5 bases). The CDR3 sequence is 13 residues long. V was clipped by 5 bases and J by 11 bases, with 16 bases between them. From germline, CDR1 is KGHSH and CDR2 LQKENI. The CDR3 loop is CASSEGRPRAQHF. The CDR3 bases are TGTGCCAGCTCAGAGGGACGGCCTAGGGCCCAGCATTTT.

The chain is built from TRBV7-9 and TRBJ2-5, with 8 bases aligning to TRBD2. This CDR3 spans 17 amino acids. Germline assignment: CDR1 SEHNR and CDR2 FQNEAQ (reference sequence). Unmatched junction bases numbered 12, after V lost 0 bases and J lost 6 bases. CDR3 bases: TGTGCCAGCAGCTTAGCTCCCATGACGGGAGGGATGAAGACCCAGTACTTC. Protein sequence: CASSLAPMTGGMKTQYF.

This chain uses TRBV4-3 with TRBJ2-3, with D perhaps TRBD2 (6 bases). Per germline, CDR1 LGHNA and CDR2 YSLEER. The CDR3 covers 15 residues. V dropped 1 base and J dropped 7 bases, with 15 bases sitting between them. The CDR3 loop reads CASSQGDSGSNTQYF. In nucleotides, the CDR3 is TGCGCCAGCAGCCAAGGGGACTCGGGCTCGAATACGCAGTATTTT.

This clone was recorded a few times. This chain links TRBV6-1 with TRBJ2-7; 7 nucleotides line up with TRBD2. This CDR3 has 12 residues. The germline CDR1 and CDR2 sequences are MNHNS and SASEGT. V lost 8 bases and J lost 3; bases outside the gene matches: 4. The CDR3 coding sequence is TGTGCCAGCGGCGGGAGAGGCTACGAGCAGTACTTC. Translation: CASGGRGYEQYF.